This TCR beta chain was recorded in a study of T cells after somatic rescue of genetic block. CDR3 length equals 14 residues. Trimming took 6 bases from V and 5 from J; bases not matched to a gene: 9. Germline V CDR1 and CDR2: MDHEN, SYDVKM. Sequencing was performed with immunoSEQ multiplex PCR; in TCRdb, only in-frame clones are kept and a portion is missing. Counted here are about 88,000 clones, approximately 90% occurring once; the ten biggest clones make up more than 1.5%. Source material: peripheral blood mononuclear cells (PBMCs). The chain joins TRBV28 to TRBJ2-5, with 7 bases matching TRBD1. The clonotype was recovered from a woman aged 18-29 years. In DNA, the CDR3 is TGTGCCAGCAGCTCGACAGGGATAACGGAGACCCAGTACTTC. Amino acid sequence: CASSSTGITETQYF.